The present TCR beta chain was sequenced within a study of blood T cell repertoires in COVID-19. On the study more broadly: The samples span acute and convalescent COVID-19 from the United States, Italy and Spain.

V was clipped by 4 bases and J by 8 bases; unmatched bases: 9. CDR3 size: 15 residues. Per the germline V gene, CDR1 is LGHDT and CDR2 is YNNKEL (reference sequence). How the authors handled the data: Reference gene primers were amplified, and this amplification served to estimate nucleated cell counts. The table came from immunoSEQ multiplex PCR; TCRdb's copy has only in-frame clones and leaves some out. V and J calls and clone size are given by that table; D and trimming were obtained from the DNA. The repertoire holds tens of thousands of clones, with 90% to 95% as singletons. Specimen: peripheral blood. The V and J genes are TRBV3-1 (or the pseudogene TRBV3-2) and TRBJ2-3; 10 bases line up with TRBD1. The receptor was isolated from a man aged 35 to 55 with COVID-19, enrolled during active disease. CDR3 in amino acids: CASSPRDRGPATQYF. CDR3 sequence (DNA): TGTGCCAGCAGCCCGCGGGACAGGGGCCCGGCTACGCAGTATTTT.